This paragraph covers one TCR beta chain sequence. Its antigen is unknown. The CDR3 loop spans 12 amino acids. Trimming left V 6 bases short and J 5 bases short, with 8 bases between. Germline V gene lookup returns CDR1 MDHEN and CDR2 SYDVKM. The data were obtained in a study of OX40 agonist ivuxolimab in advanced cancers. Study-level information: The dose-escalation cohort was about 83% male, with a mean age of around 54 years, ranging about 20 to 79.

TCRdb's table, derived via immunoSEQ multiplex PCR, lists solely in-frame clones and lacks some. The table records under 150,000 clones, 85% to 95% of them present only once. Study-level points and caveats: At 0.1 to 3.0 mg/kg and by week 6, clonal expansion occurred in CD4+ and CD8+ blood T cells. More expanded clones were found, on average, in CD8+ than in CD4+ T cells.

This clonotype was obtained from an adult with an advanced solid tumor such as melanoma, head and neck, liver or kidney cancer. This chain uses TRBV28 with TRBJ1-5, with D unclear. The sequenced sample was CD4+ or CD8+ T cells sorted from blood, obtained in a trial of the OX40 agonist ivuxolimab. The CDR3 region is CASRASDQPQHF. The CDR3 region has the DNA TGTGCCAGCAGAGCGAGCGATCAGCCCCAGCATTTT.